This TCR beta chain was recorded in a study of blood T cell repertoires in COVID-19 (TCRdb year 2020). Background for the entire study: Collaborator samples came from the United States, Italy and Spain and covered acute and convalescent phases of COVID-19. The material from the prospective study consisted of cDNA or gDNA derived from T cells, B-cell-depleted T cells, or PBMCs. Deeply sampled blood TCRbeta repertoires from subjects exposed to, actively infected with, or recovered from COVID-19 were included in the dataset. The repertoires were made available in a free public database intended to serve as a resource for research on the immune response to SARS-CoV-2. The samples were drawn from two sources: the first 160 participants of the ongoing ImmuneRACE study, and over 1,000 subjects contributed by 6 global collaborators. Sample metadata almost always included a de-identified subject ID, COVID-19 status, age in years and sex. Where available, HLA class I and class II types were obtained from metadata supplied by the sample provider rather than from assay-based typing. Broader findings and caveats from the paper: The quantity of clinical and demographic metadata differed by source and by participant and was supplied without curation.

A second Seattle source provided samples from volunteer blood donors who had recovered from COVID-19. Each collaborating institution followed its own protocols to collect whole blood in K2EDTA tubes. Collaborator samples were shipped for TCRbeta analysis as frozen whole blood, isolated PBMCs, or DNA extracted from either sample type. The immunoSEQ Assay, a bias-controlled multiplex PCR, was used to amplify TCRbeta CDR3 regions from genomic DNA. In the paper's pipeline: Nucleated cell counts per sample were estimated from amplification of reference gene primers within the assay. To quantify the absolute abundance of each unique TCRbeta CDR3 rearrangement, sequence reads were collapsed and filtered. For each sample, productive Simpson clonality was calculated by taking the square root of Simpson's diversity index across productive rearrangements. As stored in TCRdb, this immuneACCESS dataset retains in-frame rearrangements with V and J assigned. A fraction of the clones does not appear; measured against another copy, unresolved V genes explain less than half of the discrepancy, and the remainder lacks a known reason. V, J and clone size derive from that table, while D and trimming were established from the DNA sequence. The table for this sample lists 250,000 to 300,000 clones; around nine tenths of them were counted only once. The leading ten clones occupy 0.95% to 1% of the sample.

In the case of this clone: What this receptor recognizes is not known. Per-base qualities were not stored, and no clone one base away is much larger.

The sequenced sample consisted of peripheral blood. This receptor was obtained from a woman in her thirties or forties who had recovered from COVID-19.

CDR3 reads: CASSPPAGGHLLQFF. The nucleotides read TGTGCCAGCAGCCCCCCGGCGGGAGGCCACCTTCTGCAGTTCTTC. The rearrangement combines TRBV7-9 with TRBJ2-1; TRBD2 agrees with 8 junctional bases. The germline V gene (reference sequence) supplies CDR1 SEHNR and CDR2 FQNEAQ. Unmatched junction bases come to 15, with V trimmed by 5 bases and J by 12 bases. The CDR3 spans 15 residues, from the cysteine through the phenylalanine. Only the CDR3 DNA is retained, 45 bases long and in frame from the first base.